The 22 T cell receptor beta chains below all came from one sample that was sequenced in a study of cytomegalovirus exposure and HLA in healthy donors. Clones were sequenced by immunoSEQ multiplex PCR, and TCRdb holds only the in-frame ones, with some missing. The table has 100,000 to 150,000 clones, approximately 91% seen once. The sample taken for sequencing was PBMCs. These receptors came from a woman between 18 and 30 years old in good health and CMV-seronegative.

V is TRBV5-1 and J is TRBJ1-1; 7 nucleotides agree with TRBD1. This CDR3 has 14 residues. Germline values: CDR1 SGHRS, CDR2 YFSETQ. Germline trimming cut 4 bases from V and 4 bases from J; bases unmatched to any gene: 7. This CDR3 reads CASSEQQGSTEAFF. CDR3 in DNA: TGCGCCAGCAGCGAGCAACAGGGGAGCACTGAAGCTTTCTTT.

The chain is built from TRBV5-1 and TRBJ1-2, with a tentative D call TRBD1 (5 bases). Germline CDR1 SGHRS, CDR2 YFSETQ. The CDR3 sequence is 14 residues long. Trimming shortened V by 6 bases and J by 1 base, and 13 bases separated the two germline ends. The CDR3 protein is CASNEGRGNYGYTF. The CDR3 coding sequence is TGCGCCAGCAATGAGGGGAGGGGTAACTATGGCTACACCTTC. The full variable domain, its missing parts supplied by reference TRBV5-1 and TRBJ1-2, is KAGVTQTPRYLIKTRGQQVTLSCSPISGHRSVSWYQQTPGQGLQFLFEYFSETQRNKGNFPGRFSGRQFSNSRSEMNVSTLELGDSALYLCASNEGRGNYGYTFGSGTRLTVV.

The V and J genes are TRBV7-2 and TRBJ1-5, with TRBD1 as a possible D gene (5 bases). Trimming took off 2 bases at V and 4 bases at J, with 12 bases between the two ends. Germline CDR1 is SGHTA and CDR2 is FQGNSA. The CDR3 contains 15 residues. The CDR3 reads CASSLFQGWNQPQHF. CDR3 nucleotides: TGTGCCAGCAGCTTATTCCAGGGCTGGAATCAGCCCCAGCATTTT.

V is TRBV7-8 and J is TRBJ1-5; 11 bases map to TRBD1. This CDR3 spans 15 amino acids. CDR1 SGHVS and CDR2 FQNEAQ come from the germline V gene. V shed 5 bases and J 9 bases; nucleotides not matched to a gene: 9. CDR3 loop: CASSTGQGANRPQHF. In nucleotides, the CDR3 is TGTGCCAGCAGCACCGGACAGGGGGCGAATAGGCCCCAGCATTTT.

V usage is TRBV6-1 and J usage is TRBJ2-3, with 7 bases fitting TRBD1. CDR1 MNHNS and CDR2 SASEGT come from the germline V gene. The V segment lost 4 bases and the J segment 2 bases; nucleotides outside the gene matches: 3. This CDR3 contains 14 residues. CDR3 coding DNA: TGTGCCAGCAGTGCCAGGGGGAACACAGATACGCAGTATTTT. Its translation is CASSARGNTDTQYF.

This clone turned up a few times. The chain recombines TRBV2 with TRBJ2-7; D is ambiguous. The V end lost 6 bases, the J end lost 6 bases, and 12 bases lay between the germline ends. CDR3 size: 12 residues. The germline V gene encodes CDR1 SNHLY and CDR2 FYNNEI. The CDR3 coding sequence is TGTGCCAGCAGAGAGGCGGATGGCGAGCAGTACTTC. Its translation: CASREADGEQYF.

The chain is built from TRBV28 and TRBJ2-7; weak D call: TRBD1 (5 bases). CDR1 and CDR2 from the germline V gene are MDHEN and SYDVKM. The length of the CDR3 is 12 residues. The germline V and J ends were trimmed by 2 bases and 4 bases, with 6 bases remaining between them. The CDR3 DNA reads TGTGCCAGCAGTTTAAGGGGTTACGAGCAGTACTTC. This sequence encodes CASSLRGYEQYF.

This chain links TRBV7-6 with TRBJ1-1; D is possibly TRBD1 (5 bases). Germline CDR1 and CDR2: SGHVS and FNYEAQ. Trimming left V 1 base short and J 3 bases short, with 9 bases between. The CDR3 sequence is 14 residues long. Here the CDR3 DNA reads TGTGCCAGCAGCTTAGGATCGGGGGACACTGAAGCTTTCTTT. Its translation: CASSLGSGDTEAFF.

J is TRBJ1-1 and V is TRBV5-1; tentative D call: TRBD1 (5 bases). The CDR3 has 15 amino acids. Germline loops: CDR1 SGHRS, CDR2 YFSETQ. The germline V and J ends were trimmed by 0 bases and 2 bases, with 11 bases remaining between them. The CDR3 protein is CASSLDTDSNTEAFF. CDR3 bases: TGCGCCAGCAGCTTGGATACCGACAGTAACACTGAAGCTTTCTTT. Based on the CDR3 plus reference TRBV5-1 and TRBJ1-1, the full variable domain is KAGVTQTPRYLIKTRGQQVTLSCSPISGHRSVSWYQQTPGQGLQFLFEYFSETQRNKGNFPGRFSGRQFSNSRSEMNVSTLELGDSALYLCASSLDTDSNTEAFFGQGTRLTVV.

This clone was recorded only once. This chain connects TRBV18 to TRBJ2-1, with D possibly TRBD1 on 6 matching bases. With 3 bases removed from V and 4 bases from J, the gap between germline ends came to 10 bases. This CDR3 is built from 14 residues. Germline CDR1 KGHSH, CDR2 LQKENI. CDR3 in DNA: TGTGCCAGCTCACCCCGGGACACGTACAATGAGCAGTTCTTC. This codes for CASSPRDTYNEQFF. Full variable domain (missing parts from reference TRBV18 and TRBJ2-1): NAGVMQNPRHLVRRRGQEARLRCSPMKGHSHVYWYRQLPEEGLKFMVYLQKENIIDESGMPKERFSAEFPKEGPSILRIQQVVRGDSAAYFCASSPRDTYNEQFFGPGTRLTVL.

This clone was seen just once. The chain has TRBV28 and TRBJ1-5; 7 nucleotides align to TRBD1. The germline V gene has CDR1 MDHEN and CDR2 SYDVKM. CDR3 length: 14 residues. The junction had 3 bases not matched to a gene; V was cut back by 3 bases and J by 4 bases. CDR3: CASSLGQTNQPQHF. The CDR3 bases are TGTGCCAGCAGTTTGGGACAGACTAATCAGCCCCAGCATTTT.

The chain is built from TRBV2 and TRBJ1-1; the match to TRBD1 covers 8 bases. J gave up 4 bases and V 9 bases, and 10 bases lay outside the gene matches. CDR1 and CDR2 (germline): SNHLY, FYNNEI. This CDR3 comprises 14 residues. CDR3: CASLTRTGSTEAFF. DNA of the CDR3: TGTGCCAGTCTGACTCGGACAGGGAGCACTGAAGCTTTCTTT.

The chain joins TRBV5-4 to TRBJ2-7, with D unclear. The ends were cut back, 1 base at V and 1 base at J, with 6 bases in the middle. Germline V gene data show CDR1 as SGHNT and CDR2 as YYREEE (reference sequence). The CDR3 is 13 amino acids. CDR3 residues: CASSLPPSYEQYF. The CDR3 DNA is TGTGCCAGCAGCTTGCCTCCTTCCTACGAGCAGTACTTC.

The chain has TRBV2 and TRBJ2-5; 7 bases fit TRBD2. The CDR3 has 17 amino acids. V dropped 2 bases and J dropped 2; count of bases not matched to a gene: 11. Germline V lookup: CDR1 SNHLY, CDR2 FYNNEI. The CDR3 loop is CASSENPGLAVQETQYF. In nucleotides, the CDR3 is TGTGCCAGCAGTGAAAACCCCGGGCTAGCGGTACAAGAGACCCAGTACTTC.

The V call is TRBV10-3, the J call TRBJ1-2; the match to TRBD1 covers 7 bases. Germline V CDR1 and CDR2: ENHRY, SYGVKD. With V trimmed by 6 bases and J by 4 bases, 2 bases remained unmatched. The CDR3 extends over 12 amino acids. CDR3 DNA: TGTGCCATCAGCGACAGGGCCTATGGCTACACCTTC. It yields the protein CAISDRAYGYTF.

The chain couples TRBV28 to TRBJ1-3; 9 bases are a match to TRBD1. In germline, CDR1 is MDHEN, CDR2 SYDVKM. The CDR3 covers 16 residues. V was pared by 5 bases and J by 7 bases, with 12 bases of the junction left unmatched. The CDR3 nucleotides read TGTGCCAGCAGTGGGGGAGATCCCGGGACAGGGAACACCATATATTTT. Its translation is CASSGGDPGTGNTIYF.

This chain uses TRBV9 with TRBJ2-3; no reliable D call. There are 14 residues in the CDR3. V was shortened by 3 bases and J by 0 bases, with 8 bases between the two germline ends. From germline, CDR1 is SGDLS and CDR2 YYNGEE. CDR3 sequence reads: CASSGEMSTDTQYF. As DNA, the CDR3 is TGTGCCAGCAGCGGAGAGATGAGCACAGATACGCAGTATTTT. The whole variable domain, remainder taken from reference TRBV9 and TRBJ2-3, is DSGVTQTPKHLITATGQRVTLRCSPRSGDLSVYWYQQSLDQGLQFLIQYYNGEERAKGNILERFSAQQFPDLHSELNLSSLELGDSALYFCASSGEMSTDTQYFGPGTRLTVL.

This clone came up once. This sequence joins TRBV28 and TRBJ1-4; D unresolved. The V gene lost 3 bases and the J gene lost 8 bases, with 16 bases spanning the gap. From germline, CDR1 is MDHEN and CDR2 SYDVKM. The CDR3 spans 15 residues. CDR3: CASSFVVASGEKLFF. The DNA of the CDR3 is TGTGCCAGCAGTTTTGTCGTGGCCTCCGGGGAAAAACTGTTTTTT.

This rearrangement joins TRBV6-1 to TRBJ2-3; D is possibly TRBD2 (5 bases). Per the germline V gene, CDR1 is MNHNS and CDR2 is SASEGT. The CDR3 contains 15 residues. Trimming shortened V by 2 bases and J by 8 bases, and 17 bases separated the two germline ends. CDR3 bases: TGTGCCAGCAGTGAATTCCTTACCCCGGGGAGTACGCAGTATTTT. Translation: CASSEFLTPGSTQYF.

The chain has TRBV4-1 and TRBJ1-5; possible D gene TRBD1, 6 bases. Trimming took 3 bases from V and 4 from J, leaving 19 bases between them. CDR3 length equals 17 residues. Germline assignment: CDR1 MGHRA and CDR2 YSYEKL. As DNA, the CDR3 is TGCGCCAGCAGCCAGGAAGGGGGGGCAGCCATGAATCAGCCCCAGCATTTT. It yields the protein CASSQEGGAAMNQPQHF.

The chain carries TRBV5-1 and TRBJ2-1; 8 bases align to TRBD2. Germline CDR1 SGHRS, CDR2 YFSETQ. Germline trimming cut 5 bases from V and 9 bases from J; bases unmatched to any gene: 16. This CDR3 region has 16 residues. The CDR3 here is CASRRAAGTSLSEQFF. The DNA of the CDR3 is TGCGCCAGCAGACGCGCCGCCGGGACTAGTCTCAGTGAGCAGTTCTTC.

This clone came up a few times. The genes are TRBV18 and TRBJ2-2, with TRBD2 as a possible D gene (5 bases). V lost 3 bases, J lost 1 base, and 9 bases lay in between. Germline V gene sequence: CDR1 KGHSH, CDR2 LQKENI. The CDR3 extends over 15 amino acids. CDR3 loop: CASSPRAQNTGELFF. CDR3 DNA sequence: TGTGCCAGCTCACCGAGGGCCCAGAACACCGGGGAGCTGTTTTTT. The variable domain in full, with the rest retrieved from reference TRBV18 and TRBJ2-2, is NAGVMQNPRHLVRRRGQEARLRCSPMKGHSHVYWYRQLPEEGLKFMVYLQKENIIDESGMPKERFSAEFPKEGPSILRIQQVVRGDSAAYFCASSPRAQNTGELFFGEGSRLTVL.